This passage covers 3 T cell receptor beta chains from one sample sequenced in a study of vaccination effects on CD4 cells after COVID-19. Sequenced by immunoSEQ multiplex PCR; TCRdb stores in-frame clones only, minus some. The repertoire has 65,000 to 85,000 clones, about 80% of them found once; the top ten carry over 9%. These TCRs' antigens remain unknown. Viral peptide pool expansion of antigen-specific CD4+ T cells preceded sequencing in the ViraFEST assay. Cells that had been cultured for 10 days were the source of isolated CD4+ T cells. In the vaccine recipients, nucleocapsid antibodies were negative and there was no prior SARS-CoV-2 infection. The input for sequencing was CD4+ T cells from PBMCs cultured with SARS-CoV-2 spike peptides, taken before COVID-19 vaccination. The receptors were gathered from a human donor who received a COVID-19 vaccine.

V and J are TRBV4-3 and TRBJ1-2, with no clear D. This CDR3 contains 13 residues. Per the germline V gene, CDR1 is LGHNA and CDR2 is YSLEER. V dropped 5 bases and J dropped 8 bases, with 15 bases sitting between them. The CDR3 sequence: CASSSTSSSGYTF. The CDR3 DNA reads TGCGCCAGCAGCTCTACGAGTTCCAGCGGCTACACCTTC.

The chain recombines TRBV24-1 with TRBJ2-7; TRBD1 or TRBD2 may be the D gene (5 bases each). The V gene's germline CDR1 is KGHDR and CDR2 SFDVKD. V was cut by 8 bases and J by 3 bases, with 16 bases left in between. CDR3 length: 14 residues. The CDR3 loop reads CATTRDRALYEQYV. DNA for the CDR3: TGTGCCACCACCCGGGACCGTGCGCTCTACGAGCAGTACGTC.

The chain uses TRBV2 and TRBJ1-1; D call uncertain. V was clipped by 4 bases and J by 11 bases, with 8 bases between them. Germline-derived CDR1 and CDR2 are SNHLY and FYNNEI. This CDR3 comprises 10 residues. CDR3 loop: CASSGVGAFF. DNA of the CDR3: TGTGCCAGCAGTGGGGTAGGCGCTTTCTTT.